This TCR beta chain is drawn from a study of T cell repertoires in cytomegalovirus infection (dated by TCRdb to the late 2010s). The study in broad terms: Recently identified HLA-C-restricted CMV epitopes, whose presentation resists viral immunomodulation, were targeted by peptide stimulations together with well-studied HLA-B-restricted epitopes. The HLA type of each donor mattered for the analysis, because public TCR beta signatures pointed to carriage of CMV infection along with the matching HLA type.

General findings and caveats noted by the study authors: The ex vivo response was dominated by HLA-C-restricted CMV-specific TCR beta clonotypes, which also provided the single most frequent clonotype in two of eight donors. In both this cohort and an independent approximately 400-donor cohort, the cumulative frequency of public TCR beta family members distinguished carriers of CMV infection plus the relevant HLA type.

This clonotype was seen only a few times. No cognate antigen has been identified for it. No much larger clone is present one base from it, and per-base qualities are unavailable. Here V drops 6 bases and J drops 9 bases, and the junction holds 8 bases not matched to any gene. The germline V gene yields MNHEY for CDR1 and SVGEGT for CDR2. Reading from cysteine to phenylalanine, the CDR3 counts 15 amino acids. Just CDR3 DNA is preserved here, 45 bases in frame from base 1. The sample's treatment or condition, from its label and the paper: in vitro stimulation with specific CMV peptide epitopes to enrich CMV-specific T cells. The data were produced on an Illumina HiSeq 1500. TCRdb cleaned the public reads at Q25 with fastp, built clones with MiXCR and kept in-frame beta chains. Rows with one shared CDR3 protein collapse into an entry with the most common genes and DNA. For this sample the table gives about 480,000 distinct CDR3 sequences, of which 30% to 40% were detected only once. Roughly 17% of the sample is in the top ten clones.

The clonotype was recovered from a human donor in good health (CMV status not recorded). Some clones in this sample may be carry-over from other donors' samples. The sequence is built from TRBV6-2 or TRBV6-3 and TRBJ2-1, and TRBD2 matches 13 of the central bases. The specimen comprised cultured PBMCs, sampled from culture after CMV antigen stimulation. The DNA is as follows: TGTGCCAGCAGCCAAGGACTAGCGGGAGCGGCTGAGCAGTTCTTC. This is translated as CASSQGLAGAAEQFF.